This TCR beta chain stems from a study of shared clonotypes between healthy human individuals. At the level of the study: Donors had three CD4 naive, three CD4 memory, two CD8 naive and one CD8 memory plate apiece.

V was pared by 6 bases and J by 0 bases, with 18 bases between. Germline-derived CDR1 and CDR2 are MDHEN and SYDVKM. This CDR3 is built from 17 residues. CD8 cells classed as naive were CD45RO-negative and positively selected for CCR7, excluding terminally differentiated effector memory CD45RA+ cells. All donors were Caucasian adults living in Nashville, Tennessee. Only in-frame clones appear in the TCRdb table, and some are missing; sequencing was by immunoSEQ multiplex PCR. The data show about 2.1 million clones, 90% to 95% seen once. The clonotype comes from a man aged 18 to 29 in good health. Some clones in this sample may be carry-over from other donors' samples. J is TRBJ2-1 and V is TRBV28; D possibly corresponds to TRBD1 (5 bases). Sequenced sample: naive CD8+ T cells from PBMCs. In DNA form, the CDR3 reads TGTGCCAGCAGGCTAGGGGCGGCGGCGAGCTCCTACAATGAGCAGTTCTTC. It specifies CASRLGAAASSYNEQFF.